This TCR beta chain was identified during a study of T cell responses to AZD1222 COVID-19 vaccine. Study-level information: Combined were second doses at about 4 or about 12 weeks. Study results and caveats: Distributed over spike, vaccine-associated CD4 TCRs predominated at 160-218 and 743-854. Spike-specific TCR repertoires showed rising breadth and depth after two AZD1222 doses. A mostly white British donor set with more females was recruited, and clonal diversity was possibly underestimated.

The CDR3 is made up of 13 amino acids. Germline values: CDR1 LNHDA, CDR2 SQIVND (reference sequence). V gave up 6 bases and J gave up 1 base, with 6 bases separating them. The table came from immunoSEQ multiplex PCR; TCRdb's copy has only in-frame clones and leaves some out. The top ten clones hold around 30% of a sample with 100,000 to 150,000 clones, 85% to 90% of them seen once. This clone was observed a single time. Its specificity is unknown. Specimen: peripheral blood, collected on day 0 of AZD1222 vaccination. This sequence originates from an adult in good health. J is TRBJ2-2 and V is TRBV19; D is possibly TRBD1 (5 bases). The CDR3 spells CASRTGNTGELFF. In nucleotides, the CDR3 is TGTGCCAGTAGAACAGGGAACACCGGGGAGCTGTTTTTT.